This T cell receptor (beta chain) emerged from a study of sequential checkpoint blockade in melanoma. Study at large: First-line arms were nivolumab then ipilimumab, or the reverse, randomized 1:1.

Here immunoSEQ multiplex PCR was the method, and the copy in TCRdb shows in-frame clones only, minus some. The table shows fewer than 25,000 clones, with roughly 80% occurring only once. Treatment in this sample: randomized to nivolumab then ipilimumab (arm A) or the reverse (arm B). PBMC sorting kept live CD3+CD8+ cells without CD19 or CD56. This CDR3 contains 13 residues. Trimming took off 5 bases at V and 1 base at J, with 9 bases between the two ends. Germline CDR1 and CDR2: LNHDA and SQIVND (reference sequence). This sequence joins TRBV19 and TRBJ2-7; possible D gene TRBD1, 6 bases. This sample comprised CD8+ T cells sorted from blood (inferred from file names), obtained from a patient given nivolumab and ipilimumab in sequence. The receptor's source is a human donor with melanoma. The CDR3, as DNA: TGTGCCAGTAGTTTGGACAGTTCCTACGAGCAGTACTTC. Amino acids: CASSLDSSYEQYF.